This entry lists 24 T cell receptor beta chains sequenced from one sample in a study of shared clonotypes between healthy human individuals. Sequenced by immunoSEQ multiplex PCR; TCRdb stores in-frame clones only, minus some. The table has approximately 2.4 million clones, approximately 94% seen once. Specimen: naive CD4+ T cells sorted from blood. Subset given: CD45RA+ positively selected. The receptors were gathered from a man aged 18 to 35 in good health.

To note about this clone: This sample includes further DNA sequences coding for the same CDR3. The chain links TRBV20-1 to TRBJ2-7; TRBD1 is a possible D gene (6 bases). Deletions cut 3 bases from V and 5 bases from J, with 8 bases between. The CDR3 has 11 residues. Germline CDR1 reads DFQATT; CDR2 reads SNEGSKA (reference sequence). Written as DNA, the CDR3 is TGCAGTGCTAGGCAGGGGAACGAGCAGTACTTC. It translates to CSARQGNEQYF.

This clone appeared once. V usage is TRBV7-9 and J usage is TRBJ1-2; 7 bases align to TRBD1. CDR3 length: 15 residues. The V segment lost 2 bases and the J segment 4 bases; nucleotides outside the gene matches: 7. CDR1 and CDR2 from the germline V gene are SEHNR and FQNEAQ (reference sequence). Here the CDR3 reads CASSLLGQNFYGYTF. The DNA of the CDR3 is TGTGCCAGCAGCTTATTGGGACAGAATTTCTATGGCTACACCTTC.

V gene TRBV7-6 combines with J gene TRBJ1-1, with D perhaps TRBD1 (5 bases). Germline lookup yields CDR1 SGHVS and CDR2 FNYEAQ. CDR3 length: 13 residues. The ends were cut back, 5 bases at V and 0 bases at J, with 7 bases in the middle. DNA for the CDR3: TGTGCCAGCAGCACCAGGGTGAACACTGAAGCTTTCTTT. It yields the protein CASSTRVNTEAFF.

This chain joins TRBV5-1 and TRBJ2-1, with D maybe TRBD2 (6 bases). Per the germline V gene, CDR1 is SGHRS and CDR2 is YFSETQ. Trimming removed 4 bases at V and 6 bases at J, with 17 bases between. The CDR3 has 15 residues. The CDR3 DNA reads as TGCGCCAGCAGCCTTAGCGGCCCTACCACCAATGAGCAGTTCTTC. Translated: CASSLSGPTTNEQFF.

This clone has only one observation. This chain connects TRBV6-5 to TRBJ1-2; TRBD1 might be the D (5 bases). The CDR3 is 16 amino acids. V lost 0 bases to trimming and J lost 8 bases, with 19 bases between them. The V gene's germline CDR1 is MNHEY and CDR2 SVGAGI. The CDR3 DNA reads TGTGCCAGCAGTTACTCGAGTATGGCAGGGACCTACGGCTACACCTTC. This translates into CASSYSSMAGTYGYTF.

The V and J genes are TRBV5-4 and TRBJ2-3, with D perhaps matching TRBD2 (6 bases). CDR3 length: 16 amino acids. Germline assignment: CDR1 SGHNT and CDR2 YYREEE (reference sequence). The V end lost 4 bases, the J end lost 4 bases, and 19 bases lay between the germline ends. CDR3 amino acids: CASSPGRGSRADTQYF. The DNA of the CDR3 is TGTGCCAGCAGCCCCGGGCGGGGCTCCCGGGCAGATACGCAGTATTTT.

The V gene is TRBV18, the J gene TRBJ1-2; D unclear. The CDR3 runs to 17 residues. Trimming pared 1 base from V and 3 bases from J, leaving 18 bases between. Germline CDR1 reads KGHSH; CDR2 reads LQKENI. CDR3 protein: CASSPRSQQFPYYGYTF. The CDR3 coding sequence is TGTGCCAGCTCACCACGTTCACAACAGTTCCCGTACTATGGCTACACCTTC.

V is TRBV5-1 and J is TRBJ1-2; tentative D call: TRBD1 (5 bases). The CDR3 covers 12 residues. V lost 4 bases and J lost 4, with 8 bases in between. CDR1 is SGHRS and CDR2 is YFSETQ in the germline V gene. This CDR3 reads CASSGGVYGYTF. DNA of the CDR3: TGCGCCAGCAGCGGAGGGGTCTATGGCTACACCTTC.

The chain couples TRBV19 to TRBJ2-7, with D perhaps being TRBD1 or TRBD2 (5 bases each). V was cut by 5 bases and J by 11 bases, with 13 bases left in between. CDR3 length equals 11 residues. The V gene's germline CDR1 is LNHDA and CDR2 SQIVND (reference sequence). The DNA of the CDR3 is TGTGCCAGTAGTGAGGGGTCCAGGAAGTACTTC. It translates to CASSEGSRKYF.

This chain connects TRBV5-1 to TRBJ2-1; 9 bases align to TRBD2. The CDR3 extends over 14 amino acids. Trimming cost V 5 bases and J 4 bases; bases outside gene matches: 4. CDR1 is SGHRS and CDR2 is YFSETQ in the germline V gene. Here the CDR3 reads CASRRLAGYNEQFF. The CDR3 coding sequence is TGCGCCAGCAGGAGGCTAGCGGGGTACAATGAGCAGTTCTTC. The full variable domain, its missing parts supplied by reference TRBV5-1 and TRBJ2-1, is KAGVTQTPRYLIKTRGQQVTLSCSPISGHRSVSWYQQTPGQGLQFLFEYFSETQRNKGNFPGRFSGRQFSNSRSEMNVSTLELGDSALYLCASRRLAGYNEQFFGPGTRLTVL.

The chain is built from TRBV6-5 and TRBJ1-2, with D unclear. Trimming removed 6 bases at V and 1 base at J, with 9 bases between. Germline CDR1 and CDR2: MNHEY and SVGAGI. This CDR3 spans 13 amino acids. CDR3 in DNA: TGTGCCAGCAGCCGCACAGTTAACTATGGCTACACCTTC. Encoded protein: CASSRTVNYGYTF.

The chain combines TRBV5-1 with TRBJ1-2, with 10 bases that match TRBD1. From germline, CDR1 is SGHRS and CDR2 YFSETQ. With 3 bases clipped from V and 5 bases from J, the junction kept 4 bases outside the gene matches. The CDR3 is made up of 14 amino acids. CDR3 in amino acids: CASSSWTGGYGYTF. The CDR3, as DNA: TGCGCCAGCAGCTCCTGGACAGGGGGATATGGCTACACCTTC.

The chain combines TRBV7-9 with TRBJ2-2; 8 positions match TRBD2. Losses at the gene ends were 4 bases for V and 6 bases for J; bases not matched to a gene: 13. The CDR3 sequence is 17 residues long. Germline-derived CDR1 and CDR2 are SEHNR and FQNEAQ (reference sequence). The DNA of the CDR3 is TGTGCCAGCAGCTCCGGCGGAGTAGCGGGACCTCCCGGGGAGCTGTTTTTT. This gives the protein CASSSGGVAGPPGELFF.

CDR3 bases: TGCAGCGTTGCTAATACCGGGACAGGGGTCACCGGGGAGCTGTTTTTT. This translates into CSVANTGTGVTGELFF. This sequence joins TRBV29-1 and TRBJ2-2; 10 bases match TRBD1. Germline CDR1 reads SQVTM; CDR2 reads ANQGSEA. There are 16 residues in the CDR3. The J segment lost 4 bases and the V segment lost 4 bases, leaving 9 bases of the junction unmatched.

The chain uses TRBV5-1 and TRBJ2-1; tentative D call: TRBD2 (6 bases). The CDR3 runs to 15 residues. V dropped 0 bases and J dropped 5 bases, with 12 bases sitting between them. From germline, CDR1 is SGHRS and CDR2 YFSETQ. The CDR3 sequence is CASSLAGGKNNEQFF. CDR3 nucleotides: TGCGCCAGCAGCTTGGCGGGCGGGAAGAACAATGAGCAGTTCTTC.

The chain recombines TRBV10-2 with TRBJ1-5; maybe TRBD1 (6 bases). CDR3 length: 14 residues. Germline CDR1 and CDR2: WSHSY and SAAADI. V lost 2 bases and J lost 5, with 10 bases in between. CDR3 residues: CASSEGRGDQPQHF. The CDR3 DNA reads TGCGCCAGCAGTGAGGGCAGGGGCGATCAGCCCCAGCATTTT.

This clone was seen a single time. Other DNA variants within this sample encode the same CDR3. This chain joins TRBV5-1 and TRBJ2-3; possible D gene TRBD2, 5 bases. Germline V gives CDR1 SGHRS, CDR2 YFSETQ. The V end was cut by 0 bases, the J end by 3 bases, with 8 bases between. The CDR3 sequence is 14 residues long. DNA for the CDR3: TGCGCCAGCAGCTTGGGCCGGGATACAGATACGCAGTATTTT. Its protein is CASSLGRDTDTQYF.

This chain joins TRBV2 and TRBJ2-7; 8 bases line up with TRBD2. With V trimmed by 7 bases and J by 0 bases, 11 bases remained unmatched. This CDR3 spans 16 amino acids. Germline V CDR1 and CDR2: SNHLY, FYNNEI. Written as DNA, the CDR3 is TGTGCCAGCACTCCGGATAGCGGGAACGACTCCTACGAGCAGTACTTC. It yields the protein CASTPDSGNDSYEQYF.

The V and J genes are TRBV28 and TRBJ2-4; 9 nucleotides agree with TRBD1. The junction had 9 bases not matched to a gene; V was cut back by 5 bases and J by 7 bases. Germline CDR1 reads MDHEN; CDR2 reads SYDVKM. The CDR3 contains 15 residues. The CDR3 loop reads CASSTGGAIGNIQYF. For the CDR3, the DNA is TGTGCCAGCAGTACAGGGGGCGCGATTGGGAACATTCAGTACTTC.

This clone was detected only once. DNA of the CDR3: TGTGCCAGCAGACGGGACAGCCTTAACAATGAGCAGTTCTTC. Amino acids: CASRRDSLNNEQFF. This chain joins TRBV6-1 and TRBJ2-1; 7 bases align to TRBD1. The CDR3 covers 14 residues. J was trimmed by 5 bases and V by 6 bases; bases with no gene match: 7. Germline assignment: CDR1 MNHNS and CDR2 SASEGT.

This sequence joins TRBV27 and TRBJ2-1; TRBD1 agrees at 7 bases. Germline V CDR1 and CDR2: MNHEY, SMNVEV (reference sequence). The CDR3 length is 16 residues. J lost 4 bases, V lost 6 bases, and 12 bases had no gene match. The CDR3 is CASRRPGTASYNEQFF. CDR3 sequence (DNA): TGTGCCAGCAGGCGACCCGGGACAGCTTCATACAATGAGCAGTTCTTC.

This chain joins TRBV9 and TRBJ2-5; 8 bases are shared with TRBD1. The CDR3 loop spans 15 amino acids. V shed 0 bases, J shed 0 bases, and the junction held 1 base outside the gene matches. Per the germline V gene, CDR1 is SGDLS and CDR2 is YYNGEE. CDR3 sequence reads: CASSVADRDQETQYF. CDR3 coding DNA: TGTGCCAGCAGCGTAGCGGACAGGGACCAAGAGACCCAGTACTTC.

The chain combines TRBV10-2 with TRBJ2-2; weak D call: TRBD1 (6 bases). This CDR3 comprises 16 residues. From germline, CDR1 is WSHSY and CDR2 SAAADI. V dropped 2 bases and J dropped 4 bases, with 14 bases sitting between them. Here the CDR3 DNA reads TGCGCCAGCAGTGAGGACAGGTTGGGGGCCACCGGGGAGCTGTTTTTT. Protein product: CASSEDRLGATGELFF.

CDR3 protein: CASKVRQTLTEAFF. Here the CDR3 DNA reads TGTGCCAGCAAGGTTAGACAGACCCTCACTGAAGCTTTCTTT. The chain couples TRBV2 to TRBJ1-1; D possibly corresponds to TRBD1 (5 bases). V was trimmed by 7 bases and J by 4 bases, leaving 16 bases between them. The CDR3 totals 14 residues. Germline V gene sequence: CDR1 SNHLY, CDR2 FYNNEI.